The subject of this entry is one T cell receptor (beta chain). Its antigen remains unidentified. No much larger clone exists at a distance of one base, and base qualities are not known. This specimen belongs to a study of a mutant IDH1 vaccine in newly diagnosed glioma (dated by TCRdb to the early 2020s). General notes on the study: Vaccination was initiated 4-6 weeks after radiotherapy alone, or concurrently with temozolomide cycles in the chemotherapy-containing groups. Longitudinal TCRB deep sequencing was done for 25 to 30 treated patients, wherever samples were available for exploratory analyses. Before enrollment, patients had received standard therapy of radiotherapy alone, temozolomide alone, or radiochemotherapy with temozolomide; most received the combination. Visit V12 was the week-35 safety follow-up and visit V13 was the week-47 end of study. Of the 30 to 35 patients who were treated, around 62% were male and roughly 38% were female, and the mean age was around 40 years. Peripheral blood samples were drawn at six visits, namely V03 (baseline), V05, V07, V10, V12 and V13.

Overall results and qualifications from the work: No apparent relationship was observed between pseudoprogression and alterations in the top peripheral T cell clonotypes detected by TCRB sequencing. It was noted by the authors that analyses of patient blood samples could not be reproduced owing to sample limitations. Availability determined which PBMC samples were chosen for TCRB deep sequencing. Immune responses induced by the vaccine were seen in over 80% of patients across multiple MHC alleles.

In the paper's terms, the time point label means: week 35, safety follow-up. Each vaccine dose, consisting of 300 ug of a 20-mer mutant IDH1 peptide in Montanide, was administered subcutaneously with topical imiquimod. Patients received eight vaccinations in weeks 1, 3, 5, 7, 11, 15, 19 and 23, corresponding to visits V03 through V10. Donors had newly diagnosed WHO grade 3 or 4 IDH1-mutant astrocytomas with loss of nuclear ATRX. The samples were drawn from NOA16, a multicentre, single-arm, open-label phase I trial in Germany that tested a mutant IDH1 peptide vaccine in humans for the first time. Genomic DNA for TCRB sequencing was extracted from EDTA blood using the DNeasy Blood and Tissue Kit. The receptor library was made with the immunoSEQ multiplex PCR assay. Rearranged TCR beta chain sequences were amplified using the hsTCRB Kit according to the manufacturer's protocol. Sequencing of TCRB libraries was carried out on an Illumina MiSeq. On the authors' methods: Demultiplexing, trimming and gene mapping were performed with the kit vendor's proprietary platform. Held by TCRdb, this immuneACCESS table contains in-frame sequences only and omits some clones. Under half of the omission traces to an unresolved V gene where checked; the cause of the rest is unknown. The V and J calls and clone size were taken over from that table, and D and trimming were inferred from the DNA. Recorded for this sample are some 29,000 clones; roughly 80% of them occurred a single time. Almost 9.5% of the sample lies in the top ten.

Its CDR3 holds 16 amino acids, cysteine through phenylalanine. Only the CDR3 DNA is retained, 48 bases long and in frame from the first base. Looking up the germline V gene yields CDR1 MDHEN and CDR2 SYDVKM. V ends up 3 bases short and J 1 base short, with an unmatched junction base count of 8. The specimen comprised PBMCs, sampled from a glioma patient whose treatment included an IDH1 peptide vaccine. The V and J genes are TRBV28 and TRBJ2-5; TRBD1 aligns with 7 central bases. The source of this sequence is a woman aged 25 to 39 with glioma. Some clones in this sample may be carry-over from other donors' samples. In nucleotides, the sequence is TGTGCCAGCAGTTTGTCCGGGACAGAGACCCAAGAGACCCAGTACTTC. This gives the protein CASSLSGTETQETQYF.